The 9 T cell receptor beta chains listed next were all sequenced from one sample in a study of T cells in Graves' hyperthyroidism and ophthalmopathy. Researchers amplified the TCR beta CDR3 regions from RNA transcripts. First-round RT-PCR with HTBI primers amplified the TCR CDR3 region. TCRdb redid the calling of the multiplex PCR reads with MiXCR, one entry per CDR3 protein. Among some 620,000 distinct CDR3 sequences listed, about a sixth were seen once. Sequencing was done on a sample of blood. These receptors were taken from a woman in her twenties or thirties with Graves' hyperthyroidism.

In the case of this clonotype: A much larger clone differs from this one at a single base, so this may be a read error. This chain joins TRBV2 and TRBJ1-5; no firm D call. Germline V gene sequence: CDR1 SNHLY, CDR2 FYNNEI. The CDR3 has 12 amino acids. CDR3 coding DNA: TGTACCAGCAGACCGTTGAATCAGCCCCAGCATTTT. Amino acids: CTSRPLNQPQHF.

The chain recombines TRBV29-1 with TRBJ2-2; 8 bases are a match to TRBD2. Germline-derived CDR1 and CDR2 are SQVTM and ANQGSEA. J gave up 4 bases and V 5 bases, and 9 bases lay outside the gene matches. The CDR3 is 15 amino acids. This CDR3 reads CSVRVGLDITGELFF. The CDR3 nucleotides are TGCAGCGTTAGGGTGGGACTAGATATCACCGGGGAGCTGTTTTTT.

CDR3 nucleotides: TGTGCCAGCAGTTACCAGCAGGGACTAGCGGGATTTGGGTCAGATACGCAGTATTTT. Translated: CASSYQQGLAGFGSDTQYF. This rearrangement joins TRBV6-5 to TRBJ2-3; 13 bases match TRBD2. V dropped 2 bases and J dropped 4; count of bases not matched to a gene: 12. Looked up from germline, CDR1 is MNHEY and CDR2 is SVGAGI. This CDR3 contains 19 residues.

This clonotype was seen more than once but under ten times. CDR3 amino acids: CASTQGSGPGELFF. CDR3 nucleotide sequence: TGTGCCAGTACCCAGGGGTCGGGTCCCGGGGAGCTGTTTTTT. This chain links TRBV19 with TRBJ2-2; D possibly corresponds to TRBD1 (6 bases). CDR1 is LNHDA, CDR2 SQIVND, per germline (reference sequence). Between the trimmed V and J ends, which lost 7 bases and 6 bases, there was a span of 15 bases. This CDR3 is built from 14 residues.

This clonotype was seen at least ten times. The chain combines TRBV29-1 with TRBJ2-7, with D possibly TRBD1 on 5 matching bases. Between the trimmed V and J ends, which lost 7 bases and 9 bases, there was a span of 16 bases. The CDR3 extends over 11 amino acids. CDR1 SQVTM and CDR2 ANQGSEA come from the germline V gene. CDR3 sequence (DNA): TGCAGCGCCCTAGGGGTCCGGCGGCAGTACTTC. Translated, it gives CSALGVRRQYF.

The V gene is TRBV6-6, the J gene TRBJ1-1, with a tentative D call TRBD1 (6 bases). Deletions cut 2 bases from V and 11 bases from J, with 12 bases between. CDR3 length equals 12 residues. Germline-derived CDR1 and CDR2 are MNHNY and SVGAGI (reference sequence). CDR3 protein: CASSYGNRDAFF. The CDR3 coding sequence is TGTGCCAGCAGTTACGGGAACAGGGACGCTTTCTTT.

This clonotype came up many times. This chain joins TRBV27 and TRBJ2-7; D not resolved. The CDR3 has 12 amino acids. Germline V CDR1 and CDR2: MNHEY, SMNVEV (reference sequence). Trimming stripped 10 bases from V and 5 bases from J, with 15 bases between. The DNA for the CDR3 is TGTGCCATCGGATTCAAAGTGGACGAGCAGTACTTC. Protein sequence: CAIGFKVDEQYF.

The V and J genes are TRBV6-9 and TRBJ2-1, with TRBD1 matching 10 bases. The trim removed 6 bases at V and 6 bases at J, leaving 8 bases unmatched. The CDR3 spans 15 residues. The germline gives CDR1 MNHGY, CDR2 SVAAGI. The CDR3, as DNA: TGTGCCAGCAGGTATCCGGGACAGGGGTCCAATGAGCAGTTCTTC. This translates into CASRYPGQGSNEQFF.

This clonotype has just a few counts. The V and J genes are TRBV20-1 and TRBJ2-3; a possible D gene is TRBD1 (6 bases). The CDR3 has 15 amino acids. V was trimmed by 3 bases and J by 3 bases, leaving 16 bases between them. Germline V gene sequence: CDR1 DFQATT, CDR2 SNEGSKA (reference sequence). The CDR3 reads CSASKGVGLTDTQYF. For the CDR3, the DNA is TGCAGTGCTAGTAAGGGGGTCGGTTTGACAGATACGCAGTATTTT.